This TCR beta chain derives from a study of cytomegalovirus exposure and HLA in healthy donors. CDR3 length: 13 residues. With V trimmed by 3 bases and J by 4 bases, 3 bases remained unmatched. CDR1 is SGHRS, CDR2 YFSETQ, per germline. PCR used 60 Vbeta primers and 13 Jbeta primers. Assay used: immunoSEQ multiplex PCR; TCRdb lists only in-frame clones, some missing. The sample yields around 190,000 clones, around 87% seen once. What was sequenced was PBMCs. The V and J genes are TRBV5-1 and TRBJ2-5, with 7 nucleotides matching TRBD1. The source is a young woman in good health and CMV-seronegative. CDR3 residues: CASSWTGGETQYF. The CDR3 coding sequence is TGCGCCAGCAGCTGGACAGGAGGAGAGACCCAGTACTTC.